This passage covers 13 T cell receptor beta chains from one sample sequenced in a study of PD-1 blockade in classical Hodgkin lymphoma. Measured with immunoSEQ multiplex PCR; TCRdb has only the in-frame clones, and not every one. The table has about 25,000 clones, roughly 80% seen once. As to time point: cycle 4 day 1 (C4D1), after 6 weeks of nivolumab. Relapses following autologous stem cell transplantation were seen in all patients, with brentuximab vedotin exposure varying. Thawed PBMCs underwent magnetic negative selection to yield purified CD4+ T cells. Sequences were derived from CD4+ T cells from blood, sampled before the fourth cycle of nivolumab. The origin of the receptors is a human donor with classical Hodgkin lymphoma.

The chain joins TRBV18 to TRBJ2-3; D may correspond to TRBD1 or TRBD2 (5 bases each). Trimming pared 4 bases from V and 0 bases from J, leaving 11 bases between. Per germline, CDR1 KGHSH and CDR2 LQKENI. The CDR3 is made up of 15 amino acids. CDR3 DNA: TGTGCCAGCTCACAACAGGACTCTAGCACAGATACGCAGTATTTT. It is translated as CASSQQDSSTDTQYF.

The chain has TRBV30 and TRBJ1-1; the D gene is possibly TRBD1 (6 bases). CDR3 length: 14 residues. Germline V lookup: CDR1 GTSNPN, CDR2 SVGIG (reference sequence). Trimming took off 2 bases at V and 11 bases at J, with 21 bases between the two ends. CDR3: CAWSSLDRPVKAFF. The CDR3 DNA is TGTGCCTGGAGTTCCCTCGACAGGCCCGTAAAGGCTTTCTTT.

The chain carries TRBV7-6 and TRBJ1-2; 8 bases fit TRBD1. J lost 4 bases, V lost 2 bases, and 6 bases had no gene match. Looked up from germline, CDR1 is SGHVS and CDR2 is FNYEAQ. This CDR3 spans 15 amino acids. The CDR3 coding sequence is TGTGCCAGCAGCTTAAATCAGGGGGCAACCTATGGCTACACCTTC. This codes for CASSLNQGATYGYTF. Together with reference TRBV7-6 and TRBJ1-2, the CDR3 gives the full variable domain: GAGVSQSPRYKVTKRGQDVALRCDPISGHVSLYWYRQALGQGPEFLTYFNYEAQQDKSGLPNDRFSAERPEGSISTLTIQRTEQRDSAMYRCASSLNQGATYGYTFGSGTRLTVV.

The chain carries TRBV10-3 and TRBJ2-3, with 8 positions matching TRBD2. Germline V CDR1 and CDR2: ENHRY, SYGVKD. This CDR3 has 16 amino acids. J gave up 3 bases and V 3 bases, and 8 bases lay outside the gene matches. The CDR3 region is CAISDGPGGGTDTQYF. The CDR3 bases are TGTGCCATCAGTGATGGGCCCGGCGGGGGGACAGATACGCAGTATTTT.

This sequence joins TRBV5-1 and TRBJ2-5; D is ambiguous. V lost 2 bases and J lost 2, with 10 bases in between. CDR1 and CDR2 from the germline V gene are SGHRS and YFSETQ. This CDR3 is built from 14 residues. In nucleotides, the CDR3 is TGCGCCAGCAGCTTACTGGCAGTTCAAGAGACCCAGTACTTC. Protein product: CASSLLAVQETQYF.

V usage is TRBV18 and J usage is TRBJ1-1; possible D gene TRBD1, 5 bases. Germline assignment: CDR1 KGHSH and CDR2 LQKENI. Trimming cost V 3 bases and J 2 bases, with 13 bases left between them. This CDR3 has 15 residues. The CDR3 DNA is TGTGCCAGCTCACCCTTTGGAGGGGAAAACACTGAAGCTTTCTTT. Amino acids: CASSPFGGENTEAFF.

The V gene is TRBV19, the J gene TRBJ1-3, with a possible D match to TRBD1 (5 bases). This CDR3 spans 13 amino acids. V was trimmed by 3 bases and J by 8 bases, leaving 11 bases between them. Per germline, CDR1 LNHDA and CDR2 SQIVND (reference sequence). In DNA, the CDR3 is TGTGCCAGTAGTATTTGGTTAGGGGACACCATATATTTT. Translation: CASSIWLGDTIYF.

The V and J genes are TRBV18 and TRBJ1-2; D gene unclear. Germline-derived CDR1 and CDR2 are KGHSH and LQKENI. CDR3 length: 13 residues. V was shortened by 2 bases and J by 4 bases, with 8 bases between the two germline ends. CDR3 coding DNA: TGTGCCAGCTCACCAGGACGGCTCTATGGCTACACCTTC. This sequence encodes CASSPGRLYGYTF. The complete variable domain, with remaining parts taken from reference TRBV18 and TRBJ1-2, reads NAGVMQNPRHLVRRRGQEARLRCSPMKGHSHVYWYRQLPEEGLKFMVYLQKENIIDESGMPKERFSAEFPKEGPSILRIQQVVRGDSAAYFCASSPGRLYGYTFGSGTRLTVV.

This rearrangement joins TRBV2 to TRBJ1-6, with TRBD1 matching over 8 bases. Germline CDR1 reads SNHLY; CDR2 reads FYNNEI. The CDR3 runs to 16 residues. V lost 4 bases and J lost 12; bases outside the gene matches: 14. For the CDR3, the DNA is TGTGCCAGCAGTGGAATGGCAGGGGGCTCGGTCGGACCCCTCCACTTT. Residues: CASSGMAGGSVGPLHF.

The chain couples TRBV30 to TRBJ2-7; D gene uncertain. Trimming shortened V by 1 base and J by 2 bases, and 3 bases separated the two germline ends. Germline V gene lookup returns CDR1 GTSNPN and CDR2 SVGIG (reference sequence). The CDR3 is 11 amino acids. For the CDR3, the DNA is TGTGCCTGGAGTGGGACCTACGAGCAGTACTTC. The encoded protein is CAWSGTYEQYF.

The chain links TRBV11-3 to TRBJ2-3; 14 bases agree with TRBD2. V lost 5 bases to trimming and J lost 4 bases; unmatched junction nucleotides: 5. Germline CDR1 reads SGHNT; CDR2 reads YENEEA. The CDR3 sequence is 16 residues long. This CDR3 is CASSLGLAGAADTQYF. CDR3 DNA sequence: TGTGCCAGCAGCCTGGGACTAGCGGGGGCAGCAGATACGCAGTATTTT. Supplemented by reference TRBV11-3 and TRBJ2-3, the full variable domain reads EAGVVQSPRYKIIEKKQPVAFWCNPISGHNTLYWYLQNLGQGPELLIRYENEEAVDDSQLPKDRFSAERLKGVDSTLKIQPAELGDSAVYLCASSLGLAGAADTQYFGPGTRLTVL.

This clone came up a few times. The chain couples TRBV9 to TRBJ1-4; D possibly corresponds to TRBD1 (5 bases). Germline lookup yields CDR1 SGDLS and CDR2 YYNGEE. V was shortened by 0 bases and J by 0 bases, with 9 bases between the two germline ends. This CDR3 has 16 residues. In DNA, the CDR3 is TGTGCCAGCAGCGTAGCCGGGGGGGCAACTAATGAAAAACTGTTTTTT. Protein: CASSVAGGATNEKLFF.

J is TRBJ2-3 and V is TRBV7-3, with D possibly called TRBD1 or TRBD2 (6 bases each). CDR1 is SGHTA, CDR2 FQGTGA, per germline. This CDR3 contains 13 residues. The germline V and J ends were trimmed by 5 bases and 11 bases, with 17 bases remaining between them. For the CDR3, the DNA is TGTGCCAGCAGCCCCATCGAGGGGGGAATGCAGTATTTT. It encodes CASSPIEGGMQYF.